This TCR beta chain was recorded in a study of blood T cell repertoires in COVID-19. At the level of the study: COVID-19 samples from acute and convalescent phases originated in the United States, Italy and Spain. The cDNA or gDNA used as material had been derived from T cells, B-cell-depleted T cells, or PBMCs.

Germline CDR1 is SGHRS and CDR2 is YFSETQ. The CDR3 runs 16 residues. The junction had 11 bases not matched to a gene; V was cut back by 4 bases and J by 4 bases. This clone occurred a few times. In the study's own analysis: Estimated nucleated cell counts came from reference gene primer amplification. Using immunoSEQ multiplex PCR, the repertoire was profiled, and TCRdb retains in-frame clones only, with some absent. For V, J and clone size, that table is used; D and trimming come from the DNA. The data show around 94,000 clones, roughly 86% seen once. This TCR was recovered from a man aged 50-59 years with active or convalescent COVID-19. The chain combines TRBV5-1 with TRBJ1-3; 7 nucleotides align to TRBD1. Sequenced: peripheral blood. The CDR3 region has the DNA TGCGCCAGCAGCGACTCCGCTGACAGGGTCGGAAACACCATATATTTT. Protein sequence: CASSDSADRVGNTIYF.